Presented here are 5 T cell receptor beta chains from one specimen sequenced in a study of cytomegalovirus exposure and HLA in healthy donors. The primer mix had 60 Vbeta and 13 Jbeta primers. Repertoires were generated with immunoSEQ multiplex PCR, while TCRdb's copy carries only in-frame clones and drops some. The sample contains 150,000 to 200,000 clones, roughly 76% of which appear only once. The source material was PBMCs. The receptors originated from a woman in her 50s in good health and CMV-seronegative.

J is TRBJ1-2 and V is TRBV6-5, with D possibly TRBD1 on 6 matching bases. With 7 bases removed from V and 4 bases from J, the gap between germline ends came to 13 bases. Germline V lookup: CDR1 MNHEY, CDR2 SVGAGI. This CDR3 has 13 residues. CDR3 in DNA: TGTGCCAGCAAACGGGGGGCCCTCTATGGCTACACCTTC. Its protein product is CASKRGALYGYTF.

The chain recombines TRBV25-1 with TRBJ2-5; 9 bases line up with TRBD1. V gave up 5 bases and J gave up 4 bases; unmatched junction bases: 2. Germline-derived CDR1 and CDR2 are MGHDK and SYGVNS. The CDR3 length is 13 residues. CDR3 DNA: TGTGCCAGCAGTCACAGGGGGCGAGAGACCCAGTACTTC. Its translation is CASSHRGRETQYF.

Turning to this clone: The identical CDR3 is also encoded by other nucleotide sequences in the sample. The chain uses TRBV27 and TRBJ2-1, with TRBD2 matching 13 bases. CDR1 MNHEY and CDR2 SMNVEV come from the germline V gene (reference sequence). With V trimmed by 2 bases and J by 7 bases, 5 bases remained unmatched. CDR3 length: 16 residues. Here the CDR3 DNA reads TGTGCCAGCAGTTTAGTCAGACTAGCGGGAGGTAATGAGCAGTTCTTC. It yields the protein CASSLVRLAGGNEQFF.

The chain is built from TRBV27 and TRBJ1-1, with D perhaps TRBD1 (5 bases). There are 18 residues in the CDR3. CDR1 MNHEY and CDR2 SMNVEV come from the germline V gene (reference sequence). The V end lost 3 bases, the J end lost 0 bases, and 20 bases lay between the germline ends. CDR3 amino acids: CASSFRAVPLGMNTEAFF. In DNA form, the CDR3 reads TGTGCCAGCAGTTTCAGGGCCGTACCACTTGGCATGAACACTGAAGCTTTCTTT.

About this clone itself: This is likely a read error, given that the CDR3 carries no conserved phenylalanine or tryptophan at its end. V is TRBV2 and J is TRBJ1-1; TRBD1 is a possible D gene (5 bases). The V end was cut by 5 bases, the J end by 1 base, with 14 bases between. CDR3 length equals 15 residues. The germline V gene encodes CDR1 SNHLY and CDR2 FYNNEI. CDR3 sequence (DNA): TGTGCCAGCAGTCATGGGGAGAGGGGGAACACTGAAGCTTTCCTT. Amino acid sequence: CASSHGERGNTEAFL.